This TCR beta chain was retrieved from a study of blood T cell repertoires in COVID-19. Whole-study context: Acute-phase and convalescent COVID-19 samples originated in the United States, Italy and Spain. Sample material is recorded as cDNA or gDNA derived from T cells, B-cell-depleted T cells, or PBMCs.

Original processing methods: Amplified reference gene primers provided the basis for estimating nucleated cell counts. Measured with immunoSEQ multiplex PCR; TCRdb has only the in-frame clones, and not every one. The V and J calls and clone size were taken over from that table, and D and trimming were inferred from the DNA. This repertoire shows 250,000 to 350,000 clones, approximately 86% found once; its top ten account for about 1.9%. The origin of this receptor is a woman between 25 and 40 years old who had recovered from COVID-19. The specimen sequenced was peripheral blood.

The CDR3 reads CTSSGASGATRFDTQYF. Here the CDR3 DNA reads TGCACCAGCAGCGGGGCTAGCGGGGCCACCAGGTTCGATACGCAGTATTTT. The V call is TRBV1, the J call TRBJ2-3; the table gives TRBD2 as D, unverified against the DNA. TRBV1 corresponds to a pseudogene. The CDR3 is 17 amino acids.